This T cell receptor (beta chain) appears in the sequencing data of a study of OX40 agonist ivuxolimab in advanced cancers. In the study overall: Ivuxolimab was a fully human IgG2 agonistic monoclonal antibody targeting the costimulatory receptor OX40 (CD134). The point of sequencing TCRbeta in the periphery was to test whether ivuxolimab changed TCR sequence diversity and drove clonal T-cell expansion. The paper reports the monotherapy dose-escalation portion (N ≈ 52 patients) of the phase I ivuxolimab trial. Prior anti-PD-1, anti-PD-L1 or anti-CTLA-4 therapy was permitted, and checkpoint inhibitors had been received by under 50% of dose-escalation patients. Partial responses occurred in three dose-escalation patients, of whom one had hepatocellular carcinoma and two had cutaneous melanoma. Intravenous ivuxolimab was administered to patients every 2 weeks at six dose levels: 0.01, 0.1, 0.3, 1.5, 3 and 10 mg/kg. In the dose-escalation cohort, 82.7% of patients were male, and the mean age was about 55 years, with a range of about 20 to 79. Among the 50 to 55 dose-escalation patients, around 20 had hepatocellular carcinoma, approximately 15 melanoma, 9 renal cell carcinoma and 9 head and neck cancer. Beyond this particular receptor, the publication reports: At doses of 0.1 to 3.0 mg/kg, clonal expansion of both CD4+ and CD8+ blood T cells was observed from baseline to week 6. Low levels of normalized T-cell clonal expansion were also seen in some nonresponding patients. After ivuxolimab, expanded clones were on average more numerous among CD8+ T cells than among CD4+ T cells. Partial responders in the 0.1-3.0 mg/kg groups had among the lowest normalized peripheral clonal expansion, especially among CD8+ T cells. The antigen specificity of the peripheral T cells that underwent clonal expansion was not determined.

Genomic DNA was extracted from sorted cells for sequencing of the TCRbeta CDR3 region. The immunoSEQ Assay was used for sequencing of TCRbeta CDR3 regions. TCRdb took this table from immuneACCESS and kept in-frame rearrangements with V and J called. Such tables lack part of the clones; where checked against another copy, unresolved V genes explain under half of the gap, and the rest is unexplained. Across this sample there are some 110,000 clones, with 93% seen only once. Of the sample, roughly 0.15% is held by the ten largest clones. The germline V end is reduced by 5 bases and the J end by 4 bases; junction bases left unmatched: 4. Including cysteine and phenylalanine, the CDR3 has 14 amino acids. Of all the DNA, just the CDR3 is kept, 42 bases in frame from base 1. CDR1 SGHVS and CDR2 FQNEAQ are derived from the germline V gene. The trial excluded patients who had a history of autoimmune disease or were on systemic immunosuppression. Peripheral blood for TCR sequencing was drawn from every dose cohort at baseline, at cycle 4 day 1 and at cycle 7 day 1. Samples came from an open-label, multicenter, first-in-human phase I dose-escalation trial of ivuxolimab. Adults with locally advanced or metastatic melanoma, renal cell carcinoma, hepatocellular carcinoma or head and neck squamous cell carcinoma were enrolled in the trial. Before TCR sequencing, CD4+ T cells and CD8+ T cells from peripheral blood were sorted into separate populations.

Turning to this clone: Its binding antigen is unknown. One base away there is no much larger clone; base qualities are not given.

Material: CD4+ or CD8+ T cells sorted from blood, obtained in a trial of the OX40 agonist ivuxolimab. The sequence was collected from an adult with an advanced solid tumor such as melanoma, head and neck, liver or kidney cancer. The chain is encoded by TRBV7-8 joined to TRBJ2-7; TRBD1 matches 11 bases in the middle. Here the CDR3 is given as CASSNRDRGYEQYF. The DNA is as follows: TGTGCCAGCAGCAACCGGGACAGGGGGTACGAGCAGTACTTC.